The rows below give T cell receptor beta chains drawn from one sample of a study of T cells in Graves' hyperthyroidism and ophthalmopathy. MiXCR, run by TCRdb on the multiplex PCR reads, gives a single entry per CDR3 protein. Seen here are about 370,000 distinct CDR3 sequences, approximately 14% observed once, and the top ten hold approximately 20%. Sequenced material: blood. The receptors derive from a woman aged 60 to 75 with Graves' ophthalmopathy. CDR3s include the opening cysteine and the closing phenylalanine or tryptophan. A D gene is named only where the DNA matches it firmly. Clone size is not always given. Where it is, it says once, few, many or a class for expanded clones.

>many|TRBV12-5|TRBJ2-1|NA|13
CASGLVEYNEQFF
TGTGCTAGTGGTTTGGTGGAGTACAATGAGCAGTTCTTC
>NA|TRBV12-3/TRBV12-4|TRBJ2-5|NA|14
CASSLKRRGETQYF
TGTGCCAGCAGTTTAAAGAGAAGGGGGGAGACCCAGTACTTC
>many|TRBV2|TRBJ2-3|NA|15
CASSFDREGTDTQYF
TGTGCCAGCAGCTTTGACAGGGAGGGCACAGATACGCAGTATTTT
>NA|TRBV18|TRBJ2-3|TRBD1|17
CASSTGTGTSSTDTQYF
TGTGCCAGCTCAACCGGGACAGGGACTTCTAGCACAGATACGCAGTATTTT
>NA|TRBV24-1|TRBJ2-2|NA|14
CATKRGSNTGELFF
TGTGCCACCAAACGGGGATCCAACACCGGGGAGCTGTTTTTT
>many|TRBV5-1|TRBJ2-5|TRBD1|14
CASSFGTGKETQYF
TGCGCCAGCAGCTTTGGGACAGGCAAAGAGACCCAGTACTTC
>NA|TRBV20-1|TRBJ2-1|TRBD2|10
CSARGGEQFF
TGCAGTGCCCGGGGGGGGGAGCAGTTCTTC
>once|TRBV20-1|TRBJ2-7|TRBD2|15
CSARDVGRASYEQYF
TGCAGTGCTAGAGATGTGGGGAGGGCATCCTACGAGCAGTACTTC
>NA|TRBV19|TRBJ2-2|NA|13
CASRLVTTGELFF
TGTGCCAGCCGTTTAGTGACCACCGGGGAGCTGTTTTTT
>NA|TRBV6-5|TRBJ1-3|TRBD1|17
CASSYMSSGQPGNTIYF
TGTGCCAGCAGTTACATGTCTTCGGGACAGCCGGGGAACACCATATATTTT
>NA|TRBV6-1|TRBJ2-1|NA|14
CVSSVGLRNNEQFF
TGTGTCAGCAGTGTGGGTCTACGAAACAATGAGCAGTTCTTC
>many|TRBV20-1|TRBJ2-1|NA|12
CSAPSVGNEQFF
TGCAGTGCCCCCTCGGTGGGCAATGAGCAGTTCTTC
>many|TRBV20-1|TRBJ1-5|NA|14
CSAAPLGSNQPQHF
TGCAGTGCTGCTCCCTTGGGAAGCAATCAGCCCCAGCATTTT
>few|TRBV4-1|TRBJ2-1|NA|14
CASSPGPPYNEQFF
TGCGCCAGCAGCCCCGGGCCCCCGTACAATGAGCAGTTCTTC
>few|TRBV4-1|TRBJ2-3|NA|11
CASSQVDTQYF
TGCGCCAGCAGCCAAGTTGATACGCAGTATTTT
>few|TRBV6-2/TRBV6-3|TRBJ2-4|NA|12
CASCELENIQYF
TGTGCCAGCTGTGAGTTGGAAAACATTCAGTACTTC
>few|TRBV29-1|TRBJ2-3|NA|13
CSVEQGSADTQYF
TGCAGCGTTGAACAAGGGTCCGCAGATACGCAGTATTTT
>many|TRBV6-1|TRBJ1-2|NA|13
CATRRGANYGYTF
TGTGCCACCCGACGTGGAGCTAACTATGGCTACACCTTC
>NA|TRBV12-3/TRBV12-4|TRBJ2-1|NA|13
CASSPTGMGEQFF
TGTGCCAGCAGTCCGACGGGGATGGGCGAGCAGTTCTTC
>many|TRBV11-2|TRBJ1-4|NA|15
CASSPRPWEGGKLFF
TGTGCCAGCAGCCCGCGGCCCTGGGAGGGAGGAAAACTGTTTTTT
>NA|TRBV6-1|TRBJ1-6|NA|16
CASSEDEGVGDSPLHF
TGTGCCAGCAGTGAAGATGAGGGGGTAGGGGATTCACCCCTCCACTTT
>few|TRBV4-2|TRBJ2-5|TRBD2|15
CASSQDGAGEETQYF
TGTGCCAGCAGCCAAGATGGGGCGGGGGAAGAGACCCAGTACTTC
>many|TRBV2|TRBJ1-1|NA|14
CASTLLDMNTEAFF
TGTGCCAGCACCCTACTGGACATGAACACTGAAGCTTTCTTT
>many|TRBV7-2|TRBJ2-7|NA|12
CASSRGPYEQYF
TGTGCCAGCAGCCGGGGGCCCTACGAGCAGTACTTC
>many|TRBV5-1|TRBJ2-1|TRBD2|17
CASKRTSGRITYNEQFF
TGCGCCAGCAAGCGGACTAGCGGGAGGATAACCTACAATGAGCAGTTCTTC
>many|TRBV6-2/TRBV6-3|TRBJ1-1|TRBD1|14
CASTPWTGRGEAFF
TGTGCCAGCACTCCCTGGACAGGGCGCGGGGAAGCTTTCTTT
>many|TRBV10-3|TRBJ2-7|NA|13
CAIRLQGGDEQYF
TGTGCCATCAGATTACAGGGGGGGGATGAGCAGTACTTC
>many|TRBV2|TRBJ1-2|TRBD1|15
CASSEAVDRGHGYTF
TGTGCCAGCAGTGAAGCGGTCGACAGGGGGCACGGCTACACCTTC
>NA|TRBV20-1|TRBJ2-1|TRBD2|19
CSAQGGGRARFGSYNEQFF
TGCAGTGCTCAGGGGGGCGGGAGGGCCCGTTTCGGCTCCTACAATGAGCAGTTCTTC
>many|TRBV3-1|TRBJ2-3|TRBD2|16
CASSREGAAGLNTQYF
TGTGCCAGCAGCCGCGAAGGGGCAGCGGGGTTAAATACGCAGTATTTT
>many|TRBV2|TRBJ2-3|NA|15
CASRGRDPRTDTQYF
TGTGCCAGCAGGGGCCGGGATCCGCGCACAGATACGCAGTATTTT
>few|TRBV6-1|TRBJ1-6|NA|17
CASSGEGGLSYNSPLHF
TGTGCCAGCAGCGGAGAAGGTGGACTCTCCTATAATTCACCCCTCCACTTT
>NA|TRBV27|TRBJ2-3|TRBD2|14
CASSLYTSEDTQYF
TGTGCCAGCAGTCTGTACACTAGCGAGGATACGCAGTATTTT
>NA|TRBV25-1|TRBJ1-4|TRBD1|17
CASAGGTDRVYGEKLFF
TGTGCCAGCGCAGGGGGCACAGATAGGGTATACGGCGAAAAACTGTTTTTT
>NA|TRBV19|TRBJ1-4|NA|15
CASSVGQAFNEKLFF
TGTGCCAGTAGTGTGGGACAAGCCTTTAATGAAAAACTGTTTTTT
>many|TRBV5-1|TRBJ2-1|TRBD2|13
CASSISGSNEQFF
TGCGCCAGCAGCATTAGCGGGAGCAATGAGCAGTTCTTC
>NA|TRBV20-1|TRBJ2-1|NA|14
CSASDGSSYNEQFF
TGCAGTGCTAGTGACGGGAGCTCCTACAATGAGCAGTTCTTC
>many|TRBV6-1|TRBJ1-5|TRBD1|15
CASSAGTGGWEPQHF
TGTGCCAGCAGTGCCGGGACAGGGGGCTGGGAGCCCCAGCATTTT
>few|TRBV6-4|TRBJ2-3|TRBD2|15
CASSSGLAATDTQYF
TGTGCCAGCAGCTCGGGACTAGCGGCCACAGATACGCAGTATTTT
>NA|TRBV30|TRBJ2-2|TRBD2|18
CAWSVRPSGRKLTGELFF
TGTGCCTGGAGTGTACGCCCTAGCGGGAGGAAATTAACCGGGGAGCTGTTTTTT
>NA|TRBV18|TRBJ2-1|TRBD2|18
CASSPPYLGLAAYNEQFF
TGTGCCAGCTCACCACCGTACCTAGGACTAGCGGCCTACAATGAGCAGTTCTTC
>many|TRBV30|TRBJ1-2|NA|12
CAWIRQTYGYTF
TGTGCCTGGATTCGCCAGACCTATGGCTACACCTTC
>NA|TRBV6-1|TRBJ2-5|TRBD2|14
CASRMTSGRQTQYF
TGTGCCAGCAGAATGACGAGCGGGAGGCAGACCCAGTACTTC
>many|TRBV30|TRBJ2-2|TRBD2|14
CAWRNSGRSGELFF
TGTGCCTGGAGGAATAGCGGGAGGAGCGGGGAGCTGTTTTTT
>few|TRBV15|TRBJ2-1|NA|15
CATSRGETGVDEQFF
TGTGCCACCAGCAGAGGGGAAACCGGGGTTGATGAGCAGTTCTTC
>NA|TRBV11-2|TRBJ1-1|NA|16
CASSLVDGGMNTEAFF
TGTGCCAGCAGCTTAGTGGATGGAGGCATGAACACTGAAGCTTTCTTT
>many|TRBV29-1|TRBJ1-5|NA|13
CSVSSTDNQPQHF
TGCAGCGTCTCTTCGACAGACAATCAGCCCCAGCATTTT
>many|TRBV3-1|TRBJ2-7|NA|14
CASSQDWNSYEQYF
TGTGCCAGCAGCCAAGATTGGAACTCCTACGAGCAGTACTTC
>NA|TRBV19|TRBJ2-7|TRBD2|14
CASSILAGVYEQYF
TGTGCCAGTAGTATCCTAGCGGGAGTGTACGAGCAGTACTTC
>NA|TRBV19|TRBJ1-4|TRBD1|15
CASSISGTGNEKLFF
TGTGCCAGTAGTATTTCTGGGACAGGAAATGAAAAACTGTTTTTT